The clone carrying this TCR beta chain has only a few counts. This CDR3 has 14 residues. V was clipped by 4 bases and J by 2 bases, with 12 bases between them. Germline CDR1 is LGHDT and CDR2 is YNNKEL (reference sequence). The data originate from a study of naive and memory T cell subsets. Two oligonucleotides, mixed equimolar, formed the beta constant-region primer covering TRBC1 and TRBC2. The ligated cDNA underwent four PCR rounds using SP2 and nested alpha and beta constant-region primers. One entry per CDR3 protein results from TCRdb running MiXCR on the UMI-ligation and nested PCR reads. This table holds some 110,000 distinct CDR3 sequences, approximately 37% found once.

The chain has TRBV3-1 and TRBJ2-7, with D unresolved. The source material was central memory CD4+ T cells from blood. This TCR was sampled from a human donor in good health. CDR3 in DNA: TGTGCCAGCAGCCCAAGGGTTGGACCCTACGAGCAGTACTTC. Translated: CASSPRVGPYEQYF.